Following are 29 T cell receptor beta chains from one sample sequenced in a study of blood T cell repertoires in COVID-19. Some clones are missing from TCRdb's copy, which holds only in-frame ones; the method was immunoSEQ multiplex PCR. The sample records around 160,000 clones, around 80% being singletons. Sequencing was performed on PBMCs or T cells enriched from blood (not recorded which). These receptors were collected from a woman aged 55-75 years who had recovered from COVID-19.

This clone was detected a few times. The V and J genes are TRBV12-3 or TRBV12-4 and TRBJ1-1; tentatively, D is TRBD1 (6 bases). The CDR3 runs 13 residues. The V gene lost 6 bases and the J gene lost 5 bases, with 13 bases spanning the gap. CDR3 sequence reads: CASRLNRVTEAFF. In DNA, the CDR3 is TGTGCCAGCAGATTAAACAGGGTAACTGAAGCTTTCTTT.

This clone was seen a single time. This chain links TRBV18 with TRBJ1-1, with D maybe TRBD1 (5 bases). CDR1 is KGHSH and CDR2 is LQKENI in the germline V gene. The ends were cut back, 4 bases at V and 3 bases at J, with 15 bases in the middle. The CDR3 extends over 15 amino acids. The chain's CDR3 is CASSRRPGGDTEAFF. CDR3 sequence (DNA): TGTGCCAGCTCACGACGTCCCGGGGGGGACACTGAAGCTTTCTTT.

The chain uses TRBV5-1 and TRBJ1-6; D may be TRBD1 (6 bases). V was shortened by 4 bases and J by 7 bases, with 12 bases between the two germline ends. This CDR3 is 14 amino acids long. From germline, CDR1 is SGHRS and CDR2 YFSETQ. CDR3 protein: CASSGGGENSPLHF. DNA for the CDR3: TGCGCCAGCAGCGGGGGCGGAGAAAATTCACCCCTCCACTTT.

The chain has TRBV3-1 (or the pseudogene TRBV3-2) and TRBJ2-7; 7 bases map to TRBD2. The CDR3 runs 13 residues. The V gene's germline CDR1 is LGHDT and CDR2 YNNKEL (reference sequence). V shed 8 bases and J 3 bases; nucleotides not matched to a gene: 7. As DNA, the CDR3 is TGTGCCAGCGGGATTGGCGGGGGCTACGAGCAGTACTTC. This sequence encodes CASGIGGGYEQYF.

The chain is built from TRBV3-1 (or the pseudogene TRBV3-2) and TRBJ1-1; D is perhaps TRBD1 (5 bases). CDR1 is LGHDT, CDR2 YNNKEL, per germline (reference sequence). Trimming took off 2 bases at V and 3 bases at J, with 22 bases between the two ends. The CDR3 spans 18 residues. The CDR3: CASSQLYTGLGQDTEAFF. The DNA for the CDR3 is TGTGCCAGCAGCCAACTATACACGGGACTGGGGCAGGACACTGAAGCTTTCTTT.

This rearrangement joins TRBV18 to TRBJ2-5; D is possibly TRBD1 (6 bases). The CDR3 spans 14 residues. With 1 base removed from V and 2 bases from J, the gap between germline ends came to 8 bases. Germline CDR1 reads KGHSH; CDR2 reads LQKENI. The CDR3, as DNA: TGTGCCAGCTCACCACGGACAGATCAAGAGACCCAGTACTTC. Its translation is CASSPRTDQETQYF.

CDR3 in amino acids: CAISLDRAYGYTF. For the CDR3, the DNA is TGTGCCATCAGTCTCGACAGGGCCTATGGCTACACCTTC. The gene calls are TRBV10-3 and TRBJ1-2; TRBD1 matches 7 bases. Germline V gene data show CDR1 as ENHRY and CDR2 as SYGVKD. Trimming removed 5 bases from V and 4 bases from J; junction bases left unmatched: 4. CDR3 length: 13 residues.

The V gene is TRBV3-1 (or the pseudogene TRBV3-2), the J gene TRBJ1-3; 11 bases align to TRBD1. V was clipped by 5 bases and J by 0 bases; unmatched bases: 3. The length of the CDR3 is 16 residues. Per germline, CDR1 LGHDT and CDR2 YNNKEL (reference sequence). CDR3 in DNA: TGTGCCAGCAGCAAAGGGACAGGGGGCTCTGGAAACACCATATATTTT. This translates into CASSKGTGGSGNTIYF.

This rearrangement joins TRBV19 to TRBJ2-1; 13 bases line up with TRBD2. The CDR3 covers 21 residues. Germline values: CDR1 LNHDA, CDR2 SQIVND (reference sequence). V trimming: 1 base; J trimming: 0 bases; junction bases outside the gene matches: 12. This CDR3 is CASSIVGTSGIGSGSYNEQFF. The CDR3 bases are TGTGCCAGTAGTATAGTTGGGACTAGCGGGATTGGGAGTGGCTCCTACAATGAGCAGTTCTTC.

The J gene is TRBJ2-5, the V gene TRBV5-1; TRBD2 aligns across 10 bases. The V gene's germline CDR1 is SGHRS and CDR2 YFSETQ. Trimming took 0 bases from V and 4 from J; bases not matched to a gene: 9. The CDR3 covers 17 residues. The CDR3 DNA reads TGCGCCAGCAGCTTGGCCCAGAGACTAGCGGGCAGAGAGACCCAGTACTTC. Translated, it gives CASSLAQRLAGRETQYF.

Only a few counts were recorded for this clone. The chain uses TRBV19 and TRBJ1-5; D possibly corresponds to TRBD1 (5 bases). Trimming removed 6 bases from V and 7 bases from J, with 16 bases in between. Germline V lookup: CDR1 LNHDA, CDR2 SQIVND (reference sequence). CDR3 length equals 14 residues. CDR3 residues: CASSRAAVGQPQHF. The CDR3 DNA reads TGTGCCAGTAGCAGGGCCGCGGTAGGCCAGCCCCAGCATTTT.

The J gene is TRBJ1-2, the V gene TRBV7-9, with a possible D match to TRBD1 (6 bases). Germline CDR1 is SEHNR and CDR2 is FQNEAQ (reference sequence). V gave up 5 bases and J gave up 4 bases, with 11 bases separating them. CDR3 length equals 13 residues. Here the CDR3 reads CASSPTGFYGYTF. CDR3 in DNA: TGTGCCAGCAGCCCTACAGGGTTCTATGGCTACACCTTC.

This chain connects TRBV19 to TRBJ1-5; perhaps TRBD1 as D (6 bases). Germline V gives CDR1 LNHDA, CDR2 SQIVND (reference sequence). This CDR3 spans 14 amino acids. Trimming removed 6 bases from V and 0 bases from J, with 9 bases in between. The CDR3 DNA reads TGTGCCAGTAGATCGGACAGTAGCAATCAGCCCCAGCATTTT. It yields the protein CASRSDSSNQPQHF.

As concerns this clone: Other DNA sequences in the same sample also yield this CDR3. The chain links TRBV14 to TRBJ1-2, with TRBD1 matching 9 bases. This CDR3 has 14 amino acids. CDR1 and CDR2 from the germline V gene are SGHDN and FVKESK. V shed 1 base and J 8 bases; nucleotides not matched to a gene: 5. CDR3 sequence: CASSQVTGGDGYTF. CDR3 bases: TGTGCCAGCAGCCAAGTTACAGGGGGCGACGGCTACACCTTC. Supplemented by reference TRBV14 and TRBJ1-2, the full variable domain reads EAGVTQFPSHSVIEKGQTVTLRCDPISGHDNLYWYRRVMGKEIKFLLHFVKESKQDESGMPNNRFLAERTGGTYSTLKVQPAELEDSGVYFCASSQVTGGDGYTFGSGTRLTVV.

The chain links TRBV9 to TRBJ2-2, with 7 bases that match TRBD1. J lost 5 bases, V lost 3 bases, and 7 bases had no gene match. Per germline, CDR1 SGDLS and CDR2 YYNGEE. The CDR3 extends over 15 amino acids. The CDR3 reads CASSATGQLTGELFF. The CDR3 DNA follows: TGTGCCAGCAGCGCGACAGGGCAGCTGACCGGGGAGCTGTTTTTT.

The chain recombines TRBV4-1 with TRBJ2-5, with D possibly TRBD2 on 6 matching bases. The CDR3 is 13 amino acids. The germline V gene has CDR1 MGHRA and CDR2 YSYEKL. V was cut by 4 bases and J by 2 bases, with 8 bases left in between. The CDR3 DNA follows: TGCGCCAGCAGCCGCGGACTACAAGAGACCCAGTACTTC. It specifies CASSRGLQETQYF.

V gene TRBV5-4 combines with J gene TRBJ1-4; TRBD1 agrees at 7 bases. Germline V CDR1 and CDR2: SGHNT, YYREEE (reference sequence). CDR3 length: 15 amino acids. V trimming: 2 bases; J trimming: 8 bases; junction bases outside the gene matches: 9. CDR3 sequence (DNA): TGTGCCAGCAGCTTCGGTGCAGGGGGTGGGGAAAAACTGTTTTTT. This gives the protein CASSFGAGGGEKLFF.

This sequence joins TRBV3-1 (or the pseudogene TRBV3-2) and TRBJ2-2, with TRBD1 matching over 11 bases. Germline trimming cut 1 base from V and 7 bases from J; bases unmatched to any gene: 8. The CDR3 covers 17 residues. The V gene's germline CDR1 is LGHDT and CDR2 YNNKEL (reference sequence). In nucleotides, the CDR3 is TGTGCCAGCAGCCAAGCCCGCACCGGGACAGGGGGCGGGGAGCTGTTTTTT. It specifies CASSQARTGTGGGELFF.

This CDR3 is CASSPIRGSTDTQYF. The CDR3 DNA reads as TGTGCCAGCAGCCCCATCCGGGGAAGCACAGATACGCAGTATTTT. The genes are TRBV9 and TRBJ2-3; D perhaps matches TRBD2 (5 bases). The ends were cut back, 4 bases at V and 0 bases at J, with 12 bases in the middle. The CDR3 loop spans 15 amino acids. From germline, CDR1 is SGDLS and CDR2 YYNGEE.

J is TRBJ1-4 and V is TRBV19, with D perhaps matching TRBD1 (6 bases). The CDR3 contains 15 residues. Trimming took 7 bases from V and 3 from J, leaving 15 bases between them. Germline V gene lookup returns CDR1 LNHDA and CDR2 SQIVND (reference sequence). DNA for the CDR3: TGTGCCAGTACCTTACAGGGATATGCTAATGAAAAACTGTTTTTT. Translation: CASTLQGYANEKLFF.

The chain uses TRBV7-2 and TRBJ2-7, with TRBD1 matching 10 bases. This CDR3 comprises 15 residues. CDR1 and CDR2 (germline): SGHTA, FQGNSA. The trim removed 5 bases at V and 3 bases at J, leaving 7 bases unmatched. The CDR3 is CASSPRTGGYYEQYF. Here the CDR3 DNA reads TGTGCCAGCAGCCCCCGGACAGGGGGGTACTACGAGCAGTACTTC. Variable domain in full (rest from reference TRBV7-2 and TRBJ2-7): GAGVSQSPSNKVTEKGKDVELRCDPISGHTALYWYRQSLGQGLEFLIYFQGNSAPDKSGLPSDRFSAERTGGSVSTLTIQRTQQEDSAVYLCASSPRTGGYYEQYFGPGTRLTVT.

The J gene is TRBJ2-1, the V gene TRBV25-1; 9 bases agree with TRBD1. This CDR3 contains 13 residues. Germline V gene lookup returns CDR1 MGHDK and CDR2 SYGVNS. V dropped 6 bases and J dropped 6; count of bases not matched to a gene: 3. CDR3 residues: CASRSTGGNEQFF. The CDR3 DNA is TGTGCCAGCAGATCGACAGGGGGCAATGAGCAGTTCTTC. The full variable domain, with the rest looked up from reference TRBV25-1 and TRBJ2-1, is EADIYQTPRYLVIGTGKKITLECSQTMGHDKMYWYQQDPGMELHLIHYSYGVNSTEKGDLSSESTVSRIRTEHFPLTLESARPSHTSQYLCASRSTGGNEQFFGPGTRLTVL.

This sequence joins TRBV5-1 and TRBJ1-6; tentatively, D is TRBD1 (5 bases). Trimming removed 2 bases at V and 5 bases at J, with 14 bases between. Germline CDR1 is SGHRS and CDR2 is YFSETQ. This CDR3 is built from 16 residues. The CDR3 DNA sequence: TGCGCCAGCAGCTTCATGCCAGGGCGAAATAATTCACCCCTCCACTTT. It codes for CASSFMPGRNNSPLHF. The entire variable domain, with the rest obtained from reference TRBV5-1 and TRBJ1-6, is as follows: KAGVTQTPRYLIKTRGQQVTLSCSPISGHRSVSWYQQTPGQGLQFLFEYFSETQRNKGNFPGRFSGRQFSNSRSEMNVSTLELGDSALYLCASSFMPGRNNSPLHFGNGTRLTVT.

This chain uses TRBV19 with TRBJ1-1; 9 bases are a match to TRBD1. V shed 4 bases and J 5 bases; nucleotides not matched to a gene: 2. The CDR3 is made up of 13 amino acids. Per germline, CDR1 LNHDA and CDR2 SQIVND (reference sequence). The CDR3 spells CASSRTGETEAFF. The CDR3 DNA sequence: TGTGCCAGTAGTAGGACAGGGGAGACTGAAGCTTTCTTT.

This clone was seen a single time. The rearrangement uses TRBV18 and TRBJ1-1; D might be TRBD1 (5 bases). The CDR3 length is 11 residues. CDR1 and CDR2 from the germline V gene are KGHSH and LQKENI. V was trimmed by 8 bases and J by 3 bases, leaving 7 bases between them. In DNA form, the CDR3 reads TGTGCCAGCCGGGGGGACACTGAAGCTTTCTTT. As protein: CASRGDTEAFF. The full variable domain, with the rest looked up from reference TRBV18 and TRBJ1-1, is NAGVMQNPRHLVRRRGQEARLRCSPMKGHSHVYWYRQLPEEGLKFMVYLQKENIIDESGMPKERFSAEFPKEGPSILRIQQVVRGDSAAYFCASRGDTEAFFGQGTRLTVV.

V is TRBV1 and J is TRBJ1-1; whether TRBD1, the table's D call, matches the DNA was not checked. TRBV1 constitutes a pseudogene. CDR3 length: 14 amino acids. CDR3 in amino acids: CTSSLTGTRTEAFF. The CDR3 nucleotides are TGCACCAGCAGCCTAACCGGGACACGCACTGAAGCTTTCTTT.

Note on this clone: This sample also contains other DNA sequences that code for the same CDR3. This chain links TRBV5-1 with TRBJ1-4, with 9 bases lining up with TRBD1. This CDR3 is built from 14 residues. Germline CDR1 reads SGHRS; CDR2 reads YFSETQ. V trimming: 0 bases; J trimming: 8 bases; junction bases outside the gene matches: 2. DNA for the CDR3: TGCGCCAGCAGCTTGGGACAGGGGGGAGAAAAACTGTTTTTT. Protein sequence: CASSLGQGGEKLFF.

The chain joins TRBV7-6 to TRBJ2-5; D perhaps matches TRBD1 (5 bases). Trimming removed 0 bases from V and 5 bases from J, with 10 bases in between. Germline V gene data show CDR1 as SGHVS and CDR2 as FNYEAQ. The CDR3 totals 14 residues. The CDR3 DNA reads as TGTGCCAGCAGCTTAGCGTCAGGGATGGAGACCCAGTACTTC. Protein: CASSLASGMETQYF.

The chain joins TRBV29-1 to TRBJ2-3, with D maybe TRBD2 (5 bases). This CDR3 is built from 11 residues. Germline V CDR1 and CDR2: SQVTM, ANQGSEA. Between the trimmed V and J ends, which lost 2 bases and 6 bases, there was a span of 6 bases. The CDR3 region is CSVERRDTQYF. The CDR3 DNA sequence: TGCAGCGTTGAAAGGAGGGATACGCAGTATTTT.